A single T cell receptor beta chain is shown here with its context. The data belong to a study of shared clonotypes between healthy human individuals. The germline V gene has CDR1 SGHRS and CDR2 YFSETQ. The CDR3 totals 12 residues. V was cut by 4 bases and J by 6 bases, with 10 bases left in between. Generated by immunoSEQ multiplex PCR, the TCRdb table keeps only in-frame clones and is missing some. The table has about 2.4 million clones, roughly 93% seen once. V is TRBV5-1 and J is TRBJ1-2; maybe TRBD1 (6 bases). The sample comprised naive CD4+ T cells from PBMCs. Subset in this sample: CD45RA+ positively selected. The receptor was isolated from a man aged 18 to 30 in good health. Some clones in this sample may be carry-over from other donors' samples. The CDR3 is CASSQRQDGYTF. In DNA form, the CDR3 reads TGCGCCAGCAGCCAAAGACAGGATGGCTACACCTTC.